Described below is a single T cell receptor (beta chain) sequence and its context. The CDR3 sequence is 15 residues long. V lost 6 bases to trimming and J lost 4 bases; unmatched junction nucleotides: 7. Germline V gene sequence: CDR1 MNHNS, CDR2 SASEGT. The source of the sample is a study of cytomegalovirus exposure and HLA in healthy donors. This PCR relied on a set of 60 Vbeta primers and 13 Jbeta primers. Produced via immunoSEQ multiplex PCR; TCRdb's table is partial and in-frame only. The sample holds about 120,000 clones, 74% seen once. The TCR comes from a human donor in good health. The sample consisted of PBMCs. This chain uses TRBV6-1 with TRBJ2-2, with 8 bases aligning to TRBD1. The CDR3 nucleotides are TGTGCCAGCAGGTTCCAGGGGGCTGGCACCGGGGAGCTGTTTTTT. Translating it yields CASRFQGAGTGELFF.